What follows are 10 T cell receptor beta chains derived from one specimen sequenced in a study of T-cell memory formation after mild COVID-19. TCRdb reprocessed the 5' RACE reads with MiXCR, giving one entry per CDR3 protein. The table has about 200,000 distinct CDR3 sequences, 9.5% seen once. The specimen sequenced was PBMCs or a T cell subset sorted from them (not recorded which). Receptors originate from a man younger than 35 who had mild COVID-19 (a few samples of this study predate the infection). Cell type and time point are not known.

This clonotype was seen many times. The CDR3 spells CASSLGGFSPLHF. CDR3 nucleotides: TGTGCCAGCAGCTTAGGGGGGTTTTCACCCCTCCACTTT. The chain employs TRBV7-2 and TRBJ1-6, with a possible D match to TRBD1 (5 bases). Germline assignment: CDR1 SGHTA and CDR2 FQGNSA. This CDR3 spans 13 amino acids. Trimming took 1 base from V and 9 from J, leaving 7 bases between them.

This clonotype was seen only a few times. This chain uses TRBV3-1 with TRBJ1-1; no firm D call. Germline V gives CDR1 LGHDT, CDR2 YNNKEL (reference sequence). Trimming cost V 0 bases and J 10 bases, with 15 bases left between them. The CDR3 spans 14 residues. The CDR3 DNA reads TGTGCCAGCAGCCAAGATGATGGTGGCAGACGAGCTTTCTTT. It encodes CASSQDDGGRRAFF.

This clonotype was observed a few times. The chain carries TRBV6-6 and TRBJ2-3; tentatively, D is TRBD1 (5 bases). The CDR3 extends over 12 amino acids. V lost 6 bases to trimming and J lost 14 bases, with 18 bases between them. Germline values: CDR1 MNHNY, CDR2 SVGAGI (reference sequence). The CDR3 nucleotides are TGTGCCAGCAGGGATTCTTGGGGCCAGTTGTATTTT. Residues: CASRDSWGQLYF.

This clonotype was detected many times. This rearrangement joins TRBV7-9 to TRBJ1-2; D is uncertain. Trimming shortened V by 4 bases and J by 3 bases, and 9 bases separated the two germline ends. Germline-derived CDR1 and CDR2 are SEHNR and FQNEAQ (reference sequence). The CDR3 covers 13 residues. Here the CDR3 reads CASSSAGYYGYTF. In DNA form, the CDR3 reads TGTGCCAGCAGCTCCGCAGGCTACTATGGCTACACCTTC. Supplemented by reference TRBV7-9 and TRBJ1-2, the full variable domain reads DTGVSQNPRHKITKRGQNVTFRCDPISEHNRLYWYRQTLGQGPEFLTYFQNEAQLEKSRLLSDRFSAERPKGSFSTLEIQRTEQGDSAMYLCASSSAGYYGYTFGSGTRLTVV.

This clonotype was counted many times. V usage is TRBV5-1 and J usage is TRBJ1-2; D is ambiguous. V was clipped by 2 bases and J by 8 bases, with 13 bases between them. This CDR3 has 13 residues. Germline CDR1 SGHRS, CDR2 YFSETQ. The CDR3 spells CASSFGSVEGYTF. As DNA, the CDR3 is TGCGCCAGCAGCTTCGGGTCTGTGGAGGGCTACACCTTC. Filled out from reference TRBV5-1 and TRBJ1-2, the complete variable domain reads KAGVTQTPRYLIKTRGQQVTLSCSPISGHRSVSWYQQTPGQGLQFLFEYFSETQRNKGNFPGRFSGRQFSNSRSEMNVSTLELGDSALYLCASSFGSVEGYTFGSGTRLTVV.

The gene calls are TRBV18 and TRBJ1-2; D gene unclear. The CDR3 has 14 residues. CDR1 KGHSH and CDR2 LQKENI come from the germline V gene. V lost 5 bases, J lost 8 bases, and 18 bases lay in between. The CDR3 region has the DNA TGTGCCAGCTCATGGAGAGAGGCAGTTGAAGGCTACACCTTC. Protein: CASSWREAVEGYTF.

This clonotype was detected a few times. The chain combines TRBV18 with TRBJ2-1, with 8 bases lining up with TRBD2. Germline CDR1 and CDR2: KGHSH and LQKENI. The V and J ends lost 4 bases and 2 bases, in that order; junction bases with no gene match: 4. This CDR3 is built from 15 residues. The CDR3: CASSRAGDTYNEQFF. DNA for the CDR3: TGTGCCAGCTCACGAGCGGGGGACACCTACAATGAGCAGTTCTTC.

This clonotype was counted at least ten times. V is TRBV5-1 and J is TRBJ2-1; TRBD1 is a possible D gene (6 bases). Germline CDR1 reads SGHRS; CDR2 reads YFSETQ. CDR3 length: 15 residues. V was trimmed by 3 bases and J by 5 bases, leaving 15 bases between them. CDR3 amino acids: CASSWRQGINNEQFF. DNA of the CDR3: TGCGCCAGCAGCTGGAGGCAGGGGATTAACAATGAGCAGTTCTTC.

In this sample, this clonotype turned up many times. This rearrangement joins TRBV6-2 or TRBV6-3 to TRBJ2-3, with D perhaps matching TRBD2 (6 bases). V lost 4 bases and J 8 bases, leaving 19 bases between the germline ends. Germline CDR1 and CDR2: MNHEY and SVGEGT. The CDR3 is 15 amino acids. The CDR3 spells CASSSLRGKYTTQYF. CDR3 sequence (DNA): TGTGCCAGCAGTTCACTTCGCGGGAAGTACACTACGCAGTATTTT.

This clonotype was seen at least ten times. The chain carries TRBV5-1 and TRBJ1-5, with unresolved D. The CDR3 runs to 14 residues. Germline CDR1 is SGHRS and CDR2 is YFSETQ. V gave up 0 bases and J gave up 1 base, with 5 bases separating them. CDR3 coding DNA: TGCGCCAGCAGCTTGGTTCCCAGCAATCAGCCCCAGCATTTT. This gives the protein CASSLVPSNQPQHF. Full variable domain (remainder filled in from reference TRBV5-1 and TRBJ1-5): KAGVTQTPRYLIKTRGQQVTLSCSPISGHRSVSWYQQTPGQGLQFLFEYFSETQRNKGNFPGRFSGRQFSNSRSEMNVSTLELGDSALYLCASSLVPSNQPQHFGDGTRLSIL.